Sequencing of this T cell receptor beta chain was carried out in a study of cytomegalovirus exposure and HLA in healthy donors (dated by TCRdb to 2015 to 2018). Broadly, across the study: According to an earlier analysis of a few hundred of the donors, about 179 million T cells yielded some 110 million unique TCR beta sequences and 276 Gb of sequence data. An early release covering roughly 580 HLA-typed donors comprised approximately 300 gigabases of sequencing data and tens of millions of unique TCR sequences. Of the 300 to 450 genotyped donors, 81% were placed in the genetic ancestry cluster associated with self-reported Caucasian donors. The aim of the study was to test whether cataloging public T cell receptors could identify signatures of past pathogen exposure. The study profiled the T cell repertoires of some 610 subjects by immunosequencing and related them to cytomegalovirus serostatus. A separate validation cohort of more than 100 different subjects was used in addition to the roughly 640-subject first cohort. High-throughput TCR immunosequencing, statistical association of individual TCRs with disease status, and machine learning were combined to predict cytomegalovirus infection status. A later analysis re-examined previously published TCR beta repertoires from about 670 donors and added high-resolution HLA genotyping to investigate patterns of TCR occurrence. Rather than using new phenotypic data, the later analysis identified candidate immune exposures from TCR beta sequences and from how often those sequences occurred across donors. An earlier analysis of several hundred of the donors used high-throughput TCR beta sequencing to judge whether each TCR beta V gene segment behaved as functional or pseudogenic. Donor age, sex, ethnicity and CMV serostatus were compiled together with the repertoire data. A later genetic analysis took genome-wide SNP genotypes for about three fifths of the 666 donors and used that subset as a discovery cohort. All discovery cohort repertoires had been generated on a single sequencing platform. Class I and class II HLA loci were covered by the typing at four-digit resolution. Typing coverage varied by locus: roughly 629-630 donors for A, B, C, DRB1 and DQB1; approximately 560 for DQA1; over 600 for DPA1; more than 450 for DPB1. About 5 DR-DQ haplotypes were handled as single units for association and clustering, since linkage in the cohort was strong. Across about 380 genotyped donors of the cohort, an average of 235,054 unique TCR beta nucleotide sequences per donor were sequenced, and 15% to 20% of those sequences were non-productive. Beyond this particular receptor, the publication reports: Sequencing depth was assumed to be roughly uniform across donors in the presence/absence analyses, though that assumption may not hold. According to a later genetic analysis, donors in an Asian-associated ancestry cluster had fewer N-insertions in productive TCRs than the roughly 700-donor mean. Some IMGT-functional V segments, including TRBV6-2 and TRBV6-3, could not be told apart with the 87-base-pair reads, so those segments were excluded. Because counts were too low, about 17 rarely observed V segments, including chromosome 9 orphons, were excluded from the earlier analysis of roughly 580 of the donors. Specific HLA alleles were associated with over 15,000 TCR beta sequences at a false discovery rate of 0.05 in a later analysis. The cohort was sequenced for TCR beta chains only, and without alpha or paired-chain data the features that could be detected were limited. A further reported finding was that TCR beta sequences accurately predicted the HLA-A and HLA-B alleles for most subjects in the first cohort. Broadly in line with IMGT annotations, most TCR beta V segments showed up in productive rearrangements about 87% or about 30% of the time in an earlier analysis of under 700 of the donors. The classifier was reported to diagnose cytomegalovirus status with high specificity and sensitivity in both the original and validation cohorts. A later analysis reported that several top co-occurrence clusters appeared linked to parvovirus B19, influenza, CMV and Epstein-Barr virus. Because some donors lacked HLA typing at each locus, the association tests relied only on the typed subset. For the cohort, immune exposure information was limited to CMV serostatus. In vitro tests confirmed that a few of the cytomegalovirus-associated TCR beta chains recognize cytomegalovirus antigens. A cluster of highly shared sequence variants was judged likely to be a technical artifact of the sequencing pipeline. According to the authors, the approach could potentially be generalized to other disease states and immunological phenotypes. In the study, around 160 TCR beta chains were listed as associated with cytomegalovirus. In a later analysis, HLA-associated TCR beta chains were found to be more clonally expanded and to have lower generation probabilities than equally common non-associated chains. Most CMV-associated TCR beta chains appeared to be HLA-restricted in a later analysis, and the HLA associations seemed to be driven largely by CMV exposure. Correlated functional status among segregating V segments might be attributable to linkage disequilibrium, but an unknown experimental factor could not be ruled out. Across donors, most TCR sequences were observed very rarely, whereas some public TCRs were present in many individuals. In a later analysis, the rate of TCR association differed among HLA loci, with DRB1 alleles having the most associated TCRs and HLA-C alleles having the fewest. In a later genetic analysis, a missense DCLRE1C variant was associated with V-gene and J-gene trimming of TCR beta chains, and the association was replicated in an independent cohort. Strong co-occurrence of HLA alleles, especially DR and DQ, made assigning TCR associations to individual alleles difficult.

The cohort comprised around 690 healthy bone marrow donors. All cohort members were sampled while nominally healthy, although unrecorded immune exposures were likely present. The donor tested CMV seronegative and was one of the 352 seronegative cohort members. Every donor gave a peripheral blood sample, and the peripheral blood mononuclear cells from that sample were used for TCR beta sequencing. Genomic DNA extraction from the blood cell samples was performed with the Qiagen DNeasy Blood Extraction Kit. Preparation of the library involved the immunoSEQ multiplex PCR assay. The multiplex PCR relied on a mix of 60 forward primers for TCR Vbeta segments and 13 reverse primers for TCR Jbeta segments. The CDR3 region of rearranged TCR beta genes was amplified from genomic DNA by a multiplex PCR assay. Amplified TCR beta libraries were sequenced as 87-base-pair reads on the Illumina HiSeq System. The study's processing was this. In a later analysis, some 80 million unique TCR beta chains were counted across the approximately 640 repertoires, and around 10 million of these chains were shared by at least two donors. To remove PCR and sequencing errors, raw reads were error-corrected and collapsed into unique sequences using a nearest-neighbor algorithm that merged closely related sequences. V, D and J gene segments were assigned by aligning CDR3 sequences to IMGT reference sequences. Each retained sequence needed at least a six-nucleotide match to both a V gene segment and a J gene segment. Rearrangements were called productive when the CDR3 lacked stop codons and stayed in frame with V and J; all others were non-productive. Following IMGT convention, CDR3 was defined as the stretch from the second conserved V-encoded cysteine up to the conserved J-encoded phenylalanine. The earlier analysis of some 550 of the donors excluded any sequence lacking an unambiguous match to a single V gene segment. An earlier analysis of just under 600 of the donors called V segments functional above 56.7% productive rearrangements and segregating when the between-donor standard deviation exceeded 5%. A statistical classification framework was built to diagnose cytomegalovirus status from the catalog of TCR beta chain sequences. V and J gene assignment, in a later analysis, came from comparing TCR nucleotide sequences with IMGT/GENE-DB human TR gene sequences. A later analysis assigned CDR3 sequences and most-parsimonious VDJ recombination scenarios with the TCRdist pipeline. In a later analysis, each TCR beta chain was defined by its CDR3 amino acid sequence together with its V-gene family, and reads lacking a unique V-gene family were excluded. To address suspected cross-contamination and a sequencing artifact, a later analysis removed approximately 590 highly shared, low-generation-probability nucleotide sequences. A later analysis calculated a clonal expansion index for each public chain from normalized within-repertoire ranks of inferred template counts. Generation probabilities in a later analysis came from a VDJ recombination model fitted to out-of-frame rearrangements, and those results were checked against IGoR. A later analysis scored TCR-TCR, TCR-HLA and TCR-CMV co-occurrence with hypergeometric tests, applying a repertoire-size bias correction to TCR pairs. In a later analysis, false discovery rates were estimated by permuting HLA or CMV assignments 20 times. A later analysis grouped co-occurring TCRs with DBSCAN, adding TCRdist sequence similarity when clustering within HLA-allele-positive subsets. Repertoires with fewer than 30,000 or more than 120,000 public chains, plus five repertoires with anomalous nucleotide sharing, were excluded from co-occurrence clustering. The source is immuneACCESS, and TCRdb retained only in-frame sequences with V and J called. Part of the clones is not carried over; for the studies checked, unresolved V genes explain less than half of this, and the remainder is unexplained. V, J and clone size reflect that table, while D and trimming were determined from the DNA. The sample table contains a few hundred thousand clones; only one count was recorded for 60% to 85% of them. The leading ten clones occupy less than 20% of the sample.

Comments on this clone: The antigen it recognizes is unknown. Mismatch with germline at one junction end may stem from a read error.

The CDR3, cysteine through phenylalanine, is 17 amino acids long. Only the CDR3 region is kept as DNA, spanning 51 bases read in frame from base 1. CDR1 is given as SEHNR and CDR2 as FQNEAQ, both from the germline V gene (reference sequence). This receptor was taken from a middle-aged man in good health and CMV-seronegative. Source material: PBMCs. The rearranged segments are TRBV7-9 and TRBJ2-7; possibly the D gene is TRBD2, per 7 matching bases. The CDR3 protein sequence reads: CSSSLAPVGGLFDEQYF. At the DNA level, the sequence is TGTTCCAGCAGCTTAGCGCCGGTCGGGGGGCTATTTGACGAGCAGTACTTC.